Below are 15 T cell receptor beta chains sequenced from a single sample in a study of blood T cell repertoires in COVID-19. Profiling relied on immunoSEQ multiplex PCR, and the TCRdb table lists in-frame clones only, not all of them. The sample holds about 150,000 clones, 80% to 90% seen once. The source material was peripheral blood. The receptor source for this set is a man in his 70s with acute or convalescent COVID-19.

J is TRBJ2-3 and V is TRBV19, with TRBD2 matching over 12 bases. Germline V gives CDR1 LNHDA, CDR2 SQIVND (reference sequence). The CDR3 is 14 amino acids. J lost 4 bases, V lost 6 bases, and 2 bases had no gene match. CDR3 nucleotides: TGTGCCAGTAGGACTAGCGGGAGTTCAGATACGCAGTATTTT. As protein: CASRTSGSSDTQYF.

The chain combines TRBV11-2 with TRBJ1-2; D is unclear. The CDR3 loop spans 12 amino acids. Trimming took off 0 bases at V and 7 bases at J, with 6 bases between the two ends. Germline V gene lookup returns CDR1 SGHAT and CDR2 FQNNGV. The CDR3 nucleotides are TGTGCCAGCAGCTTAGAATATGTTGGCTACACCTTC. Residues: CASSLEYVGYTF.

The CDR3 is CASSQDLGQGASTEAFF. The CDR3 bases are TGCGCCAGCAGCCAAGACCTGGGACAGGGGGCGAGCACTGAAGCTTTCTTT. V and J are TRBV4-3 and TRBJ1-1; 12 bases align to TRBD1. The trim removed 0 bases at V and 4 bases at J, leaving 6 bases unmatched. Germline values: CDR1 LGHNA, CDR2 YSLEER. The CDR3 is 17 residues long.

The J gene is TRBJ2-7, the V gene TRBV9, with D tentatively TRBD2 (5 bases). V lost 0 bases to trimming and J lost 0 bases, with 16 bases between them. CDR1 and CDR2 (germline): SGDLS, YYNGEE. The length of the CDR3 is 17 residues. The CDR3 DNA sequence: TGTGCCAGCAGCGTAGGCCCAGCGGAGTCGGTCTCCTACGAGCAGTACTTC. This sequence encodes CASSVGPAESVSYEQYF. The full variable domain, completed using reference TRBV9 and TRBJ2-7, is DSGVTQTPKHLITATGQRVTLRCSPRSGDLSVYWYQQSLDQGLQFLIQYYNGEERAKGNILERFSAQQFPDLHSELNLSSLELGDSALYFCASSVGPAESVSYEQYFGPGTRLTVT.

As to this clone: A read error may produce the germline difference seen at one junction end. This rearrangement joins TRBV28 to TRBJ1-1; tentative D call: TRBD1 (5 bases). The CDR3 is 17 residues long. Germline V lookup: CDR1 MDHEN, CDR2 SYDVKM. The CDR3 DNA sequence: TGTGCCAGCAGTTCACCCCTTACACGGGGGACGAACCCTGAAGCTTTCTTT. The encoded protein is CASSSPLTRGTNPEAFF.

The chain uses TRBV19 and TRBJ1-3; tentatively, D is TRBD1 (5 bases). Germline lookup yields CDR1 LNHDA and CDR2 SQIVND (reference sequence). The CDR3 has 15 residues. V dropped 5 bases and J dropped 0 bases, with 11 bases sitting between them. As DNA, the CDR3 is TGTGCCAGTAGTCGAAAGACAGACTCTGGAAACACCATATATTTT. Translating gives CASSRKTDSGNTIYF.

The CDR3 protein is CASSLFANGETQYF. Written as DNA, the CDR3 is TGTGCCAGCAGCTTGTTCGCCAACGGGGAGACCCAGTACTTC. The rearrangement links TRBV5-8 to TRBJ2-5; D is undetermined. Germline V gene lookup returns CDR1 SGHTS and CDR2 YDEGEE. The V end lost 1 base, the J end lost 5 bases, and 12 bases lay between the germline ends. The CDR3 sequence is 14 residues long.

CDR3 coding DNA: TGTGCCAGCAGCTCTCTCCGGGGCTACAATGAGCAGTTCTTC. Protein sequence: CASSSLRGYNEQFF. The rearrangement joins TRBV7-8 to TRBJ2-1; weak D call: TRBD2 (5 bases). The V gene lost 4 bases and the J gene lost 3 bases, with 10 bases spanning the gap. The CDR3 totals 14 residues. Germline V gives CDR1 SGHVS, CDR2 FQNEAQ.

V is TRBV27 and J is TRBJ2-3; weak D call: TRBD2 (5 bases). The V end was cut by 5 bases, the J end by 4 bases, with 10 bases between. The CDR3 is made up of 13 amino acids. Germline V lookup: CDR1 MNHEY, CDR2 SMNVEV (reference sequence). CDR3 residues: CASSPRAADTQYF. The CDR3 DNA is TGTGCCAGCAGTCCGAGGGCGGCAGATACGCAGTATTTT.

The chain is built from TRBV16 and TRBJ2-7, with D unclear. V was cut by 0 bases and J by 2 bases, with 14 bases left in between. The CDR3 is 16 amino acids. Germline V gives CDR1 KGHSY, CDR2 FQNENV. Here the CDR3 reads CASSQSRSSTTYEQYF. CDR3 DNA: TGTGCCAGCAGCCAATCTCGGAGCAGTACTACCTACGAGCAGTACTTC.

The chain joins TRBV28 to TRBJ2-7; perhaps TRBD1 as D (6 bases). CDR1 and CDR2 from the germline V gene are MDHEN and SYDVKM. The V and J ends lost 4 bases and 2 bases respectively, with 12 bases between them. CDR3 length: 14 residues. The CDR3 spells CASSSPGHPYEQYF. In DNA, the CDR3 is TGTGCCAGCAGTTCCCCGGGACATCCCTACGAGCAGTACTTC.

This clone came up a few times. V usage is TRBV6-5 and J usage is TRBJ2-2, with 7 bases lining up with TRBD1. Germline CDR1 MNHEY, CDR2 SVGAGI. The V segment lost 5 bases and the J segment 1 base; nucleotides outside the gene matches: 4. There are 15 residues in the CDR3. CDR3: CASSPDRRNTGELFF. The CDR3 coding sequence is TGTGCCAGCAGTCCGGACAGGAGGAACACCGGGGAGCTGTTTTTT.

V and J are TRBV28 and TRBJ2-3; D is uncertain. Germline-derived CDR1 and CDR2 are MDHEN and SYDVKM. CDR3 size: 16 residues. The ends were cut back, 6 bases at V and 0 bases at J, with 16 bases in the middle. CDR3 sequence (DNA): TGTGCCAGCAGCCGCCTACCCTCCCCTAGCACAGATACGCAGTATTTT. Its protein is CASSRLPSPSTDTQYF.

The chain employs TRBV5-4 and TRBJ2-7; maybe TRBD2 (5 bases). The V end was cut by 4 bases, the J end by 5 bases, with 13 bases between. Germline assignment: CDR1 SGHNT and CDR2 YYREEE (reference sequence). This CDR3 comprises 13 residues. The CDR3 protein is CASSAGRRNEQYF. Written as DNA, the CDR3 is TGTGCCAGCAGCGCCGGCAGGAGGAACGAGCAGTACTTC.

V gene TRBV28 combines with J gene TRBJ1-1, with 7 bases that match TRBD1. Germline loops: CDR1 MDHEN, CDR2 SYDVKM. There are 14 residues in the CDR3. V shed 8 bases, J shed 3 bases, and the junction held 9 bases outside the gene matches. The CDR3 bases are TGTGCCAGCGGACTAACAGGGGATGACACTGAAGCTTTCTTT. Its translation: CASGLTGDDTEAFF.